These T cell receptor beta chains were read from a single sample in a study of vaccination and CD4 T cells after COVID-19. These TCRs' antigens remain unknown. TCRdb re-derived calls from the PCR reads in MiXCR, one entry per CDR3 protein. The sample lists 8,000 to 10,000 distinct CDR3 sequences, 40% to 60% occurring once. The material sequenced was CD4+ T cells from blood, cultured in vitro. The receptor set was obtained from a human donor in good health. The CDR3 runs from the conserved cysteine through the conserved F or W. The D gene is left open where the match is weak. For some rows the clone size is stated as once, few or many, or as a class when expanded; others skip it.

V	D	size	J	CDR3	DNA
TRBV2	NA	few	TRBJ1-1	CASSLGGGTEAFF	TGTGCCAGCAGTCTCGGGGGGGGCACTGAAGCTTTCTTT
TRBV20-1	NA	NA	TRBJ2-5	CSARPVAETQYF	TGCAGTGCTCGACCGGTCGCGGAGACCCAGTACTTC
TRBV7-9	NA	NA	TRBJ1-5	CASSSGLLNQPQHF	TGTGCCAGCAGCTCCGGGCTTCTCAATCAGCCCCAGCATTTT
TRBV27	NA	NA	TRBJ2-1	CASSLSTGLVGNEQFF	TGTGCCAGCAGTTTATCGACGGGGCTTGTGGGCAATGAGCAGTTCTTC
TRBV14	TRBD1	NA	TRBJ2-3	CASSQQDRVSTDTQYF	TGTGCCAGCAGCCAACAAGACAGGGTCAGCACAGATACGCAGTATTTT
TRBV7-2	NA	NA	TRBJ1-2	CASSPWTGYGYTF	TGTGCCAGCAGCCCCTGGACCGGGTATGGCTACACCTTC
TRBV20-1	NA	few	TRBJ1-2	CSARAMVSSYTF	TGCAGTGCTAGGGCCATGGTCTCGTCCTACACCTTC
TRBV15	NA	few	TRBJ2-2	CATSRDRVEAVGELFF	TGTGCCACCAGCAGAGATCGGGTTGAGGCGGTCGGGGAGCTGTTTTTT
TRBV12-3/TRBV12-4	NA	NA	TRBJ1-1	CASSLQGRTEAFF	TGTGCCAGCAGTTTACAGGGGAGAACTGAAGCTTTCTTT
TRBV18	NA	NA	TRBJ2-5	CASSPAGLRSVQYF	TGTGCCAGCTCACCTGCAGGGCTAAGGTCTGTACAGTACTTC
TRBV20-1	TRBD1	NA	TRBJ1-5	CSAAVGQGAGQPQHF	TGCAGTGCCGCAGTTGGACAGGGGGCTGGGCAGCCCCAGCATTTT